Following are 8 T cell receptor beta chains from one sample sequenced in a study of Ad26.COV2.S vaccination and SARS-CoV-2 variants. Some clones are missing from TCRdb's copy, which holds only in-frame ones; the method was immunoSEQ multiplex PCR. The table shows 200,000 to 300,000 clones, with roughly 90% occurring only once. The treatment was: around 19 received Ad26.COV2.S at low or high dose, single or two shots; about 5 received placebo; per-sample allocation not given. Specimen acquisition occurred on day 63 following the initial vaccine or placebo injection. The material was peripheral blood, obtained in a trial of Ad26.COV2.S vaccine versus placebo. The receptor set was obtained from a person aged 18-60 years who received the Ad26.COV2.S COVID-19 vaccine or a placebo.

This sequence joins TRBV7-8 and TRBJ2-7, with D maybe TRBD1 (5 bases). Trimming removed 2 bases from V and 3 bases from J, with 14 bases in between. The CDR3 covers 15 residues. The germline V gene has CDR1 SGHVS and CDR2 FQNEAQ. The CDR3 nucleotides are TGTGCCAGCAGCTTACGAGACAGCGTCATCTACGAGCAGTACTTC. Its protein is CASSLRDSVIYEQYF.

V and J are TRBV5-5 and TRBJ1-2; the D is unclear. The V end was cut by 4 bases, the J end by 2 bases, with 9 bases between. Looked up from germline, CDR1 is SGHKS and CDR2 is YYEKEE (reference sequence). This CDR3 comprises 13 residues. CDR3: CASSPDGNYGYTF. The CDR3 DNA follows: TGTGCCAGCAGCCCGGACGGCAACTATGGCTACACCTTC. Full variable domain (missing parts from reference TRBV5-5 and TRBJ1-2): DAGVTQSPTHLIKTRGQQVTLRCSPISGHKSVSWYQQVLGQGPQFIFQYYEKEERGRGNFPDRFSARQFPNYSSELNVNALLLGDSALYLCASSPDGNYGYTFGSGTRLTVV.

The rearrangement links TRBV2 to TRBJ1-6; D gene ambiguous. Trimming removed 11 bases from V and 1 base from J, with 18 bases in between. Germline loops: CDR1 SNHLY, CDR2 FYNNEI. This CDR3 is built from 16 residues. CDR3 nucleotides: TGTGCCGGAGGTTCAGGAGAAAGGTCCTATAATTCACCCCTCCACTTT. Protein: CAGGSGERSYNSPLHF.

The chain is built from TRBV6-5 and TRBJ1-1; D is uncertain. With 2 bases removed from V and 2 bases from J, the gap between germline ends came to 6 bases. The germline CDR1 and CDR2 sequences are MNHEY and SVGAGI. The CDR3 loop spans 13 amino acids. Here the CDR3 DNA reads TGTGCCAGCAGTTACCCCGGAAACACTGAAGCTTTCTTT. Its protein product is CASSYPGNTEAFF.

The chain carries TRBV3-1 (or the pseudogene TRBV3-2) and TRBJ2-3, with 11 bases identical to TRBD2. The V gene end was trimmed by 2 bases and the J gene end by 4 bases; junction bases not matched to a gene: 8. The CDR3 spans 17 residues. CDR1 is LGHDT, CDR2 YNNKEL, per germline (reference sequence). The CDR3: CASSQWLAGGRADTQYF. For the CDR3, the DNA is TGTGCCAGCAGCCAATGGTTAGCGGGGGGGAGGGCAGATACGCAGTATTTT.

The genes are TRBV6-2 or TRBV6-3 and TRBJ2-3; a weak D match, TRBD2 (6 bases). Germline assignment: CDR1 MNHEY and CDR2 SVGEGT. V shed 4 bases and J shed 6 bases, with 20 bases lying between them. The CDR3 totals 16 residues. The CDR3 DNA follows: TGTGCCAGCAGTTTCTCTAGCGCCTCAACCTGGGATACGCAGTATTTT. Its protein product is CASSFSSASTWDTQYF.

The rearrangement joins TRBV20-1 to TRBJ2-7, with D uncertain. The germline V gene encodes CDR1 DFQATT and CDR2 SNEGSKA (reference sequence). There are 11 residues in the CDR3. Trimming took off 5 bases at V and 5 bases at J, with 10 bases between the two ends. The CDR3 DNA follows: TGCAGTGCTCCAGACGTACACGAGCAGTACTTC. This encodes CSAPDVHEQYF.

The rearrangement links TRBV30 to TRBJ1-5, with a weak D call TRBD1 (5 bases). The V and J ends lost 2 bases and 13 bases respectively, with 12 bases between them. This CDR3 spans 11 amino acids. The V gene's germline CDR1 is GTSNPN and CDR2 SVGIG (reference sequence). DNA for the CDR3: TGTGCCTGGAGTTCAGGGACCCTTCAGCATTTT. It specifies CAWSSGTLQHF.